This T cell receptor (beta chain) was sequenced during a study of blood T cells in healthy people across ages. A sample-barcoded 5' primer and a J-beta primer mix were used in a second PCR of roughly 7 to 11 cycles. TCRdb re-called the 5' RACE reads with MiXCR, one entry per CDR3 protein. This sample has about 1.1 million distinct CDR3 sequences, with more than 30% found just once. This clonotype was counted between two and nine times. The CDR3 is made up of 15 amino acids. Trimming took off 0 bases at V and 4 bases at J, with 13 bases between the two ends. From germline, CDR1 is SGDLS and CDR2 YYNGEE.

The clonotype comes from a young man in good health. Sequenced: blood. The rearrangement links TRBV9 to TRBJ1-2; unclear D gene. This chain's CDR3 is CASSVGLGSGYGYTF. CDR3 nucleotide sequence: TGTGCCAGCAGCGTAGGCTTAGGGTCTGGCTATGGCTACACCTTC.